This entry lists 21 T cell receptor beta chains sequenced from one sample in a study of cytomegalovirus exposure and HLA in healthy donors. The PCR was carried out with 60 Vbeta primers and 13 Jbeta primers. TCRdb's table, derived via immunoSEQ multiplex PCR, lists solely in-frame clones and lacks some. The sample has 120,000 or so clones; 15% to 20% are singletons. Sequenced input: PBMCs. The receptors derive from a female donor in good health and CMV-seropositive.

The chain joins TRBV6-5 to TRBJ2-7, with D perhaps TRBD1 (5 bases). Deletions cut 1 base from V and 6 bases from J, with 10 bases between. The CDR3 is made up of 13 amino acids. CDR1 and CDR2 from the germline V gene are MNHEY and SVGAGI. CDR3 sequence (DNA): TGTGCCAGCAGTTACTTTGCAGGGTCCGAGCAGTACTTC. Translated: CASSYFAGSEQYF.

The rearrangement joins TRBV28 to TRBJ2-7; no reliable D call. Trimming removed 6 bases at V and 0 bases at J, with 9 bases between. Germline V gene lookup returns CDR1 MDHEN and CDR2 SYDVKM. The length of the CDR3 is 13 residues. This CDR3 reads CASSLPNSYEQYF. CDR3 sequence (DNA): TGTGCCAGCAGCCTACCTAACTCCTACGAGCAGTACTTC.

The rearrangement links TRBV10-3 to TRBJ2-5; D possibly corresponds to TRBD2 (7 bases). Germline-derived CDR1 and CDR2 are ENHRY and SYGVKD. This CDR3 spans 15 amino acids. Trimming took 2 bases from V and 3 from J, leaving 13 bases between them. In nucleotides, the CDR3 is TGTGCCATCAGTGAGGGTCGGGGGGCTAAAGAGACCCAGTACTTC. Translation: CAISEGRGAKETQYF.

DNA of the CDR3: TGTGCCAGCAGCTTAGTCCGTAGTGAGCAGTTCTTC. Its protein product is CASSLVRSEQFF. This chain joins TRBV7-2 and TRBJ2-1; D gene uncertain. The CDR3 runs to 12 residues. Per germline, CDR1 SGHTA and CDR2 FQGNSA. The V end was cut by 1 base, the J end by 9 bases, with 7 bases between.

The chain couples TRBV5-1 to TRBJ2-3; 7 bases line up with TRBD2. V lost 2 bases and J lost 6; bases outside the gene matches: 6. Germline CDR1 and CDR2: SGHRS and YFSETQ. The CDR3 is 14 amino acids. The DNA for the CDR3 is TGCGCCAGCAGCTTCGCGGGAGTAGGTGATACGCAGTATTTT. Its translation: CASSFAGVGDTQYF.

This clone was seen a few times. The chain couples TRBV30 to TRBJ1-2, with TRBD1 identical over 11 bases. The V segment lost 4 bases and the J segment 4 bases; nucleotides outside the gene matches: 2. CDR3 length: 13 residues. Germline CDR1 GTSNPN, CDR2 SVGIG (reference sequence). CDR3 nucleotides: TGTGCCTGGATTGGGACAGGGGGCTATGGCTACACCTTC. Protein sequence: CAWIGTGGYGYTF.

This clone was detected a few times. The chain has TRBV27 and TRBJ2-7; D not resolved. CDR1 is MNHEY and CDR2 is SMNVEV in the germline V gene (reference sequence). V dropped 2 bases and J dropped 4 bases, with 9 bases sitting between them. This CDR3 spans 13 amino acids. The CDR3 loop reads CASSLDASYEQYF. CDR3 sequence (DNA): TGTGCCAGCAGTTTAGATGCTAGTTACGAGCAGTACTTC.

This clone was seen just once. The rearrangement uses TRBV28 and TRBJ1-1; TRBD1 agrees at 8 bases. Germline values: CDR1 MDHEN, CDR2 SYDVKM. The CDR3 consists of 12 residues. V shed 5 bases, J shed 9 bases, and the junction held 5 bases outside the gene matches. CDR3 nucleotide sequence: TGTGCCAGCAGTCACGGGACAGGAAAAGCTTTCTTT. It translates to CASSHGTGKAFF.

The J gene is TRBJ2-7, the V gene TRBV25-1; D not certain. This CDR3 has 12 amino acids. Germline V lookup: CDR1 MGHDK, CDR2 SYGVNS. Trimming shortened V by 5 bases and J by 3 bases, and 8 bases separated the two germline ends. CDR3 coding DNA: TGTGCCAGCAGTTGGTCGGGCTACGAGCAGTACTTC. It codes for CASSWSGYEQYF.

This clone was seen a few times. This chain connects TRBV2 to TRBJ2-7; D gene unclear. This CDR3 has 14 residues. The V end was cut by 1 base, the J end by 2 bases, with 9 bases between. Germline V gives CDR1 SNHLY, CDR2 FYNNEI. CDR3 sequence reads: CASSEGRPTYEQYF. The CDR3, as DNA: TGTGCCAGCAGTGAAGGCAGGCCCACCTACGAGCAGTACTTC.

The chain combines TRBV19 with TRBJ2-2; a weak D match, TRBD2 (6 bases). V lost 0 bases, J lost 4 bases, and 12 bases lay in between. The germline CDR1 and CDR2 sequences are LNHDA and SQIVND (reference sequence). The CDR3 has 16 amino acids. CDR3 DNA sequence: TGTGCCAGTAGTATAGAGAGGGGAGGTGCCACCGGGGAGCTGTTTTTT. Translation: CASSIERGGATGELFF.

The sample holds a few counts of this clone. This chain uses TRBV5-1 with TRBJ2-1; D call uncertain. This CDR3 comprises 16 residues. V shed 6 bases and J shed 0 bases, with 16 bases lying between them. Germline V CDR1 and CDR2: SGHRS, YFSETQ. This CDR3 is CASTPTSTSSYNEQFF. DNA for the CDR3: TGCGCCAGCACCCCGACAAGTACGAGCTCCTACAATGAGCAGTTCTTC.

The DNA of the CDR3 is TGTGCTGTCAGAGATGGGGGCAGTAGAAACACCATATATTTT. Translating gives CAVRDGGSRNTIYF. This chain uses TRBV30 with TRBJ1-3, with D perhaps matching TRBD1 (6 bases). The V gene's germline CDR1 is GTSNPN and CDR2 SVGIG (reference sequence). The length of the CDR3 is 14 residues.

CDR3 nucleotides: TGTGCCAGCAGTTACGGGCAGGGTGACACCTACGAGCAGTACTTC. Protein: CASSYGQGDTYEQYF. The chain has TRBV6-5 and TRBJ2-7; tentative D call: TRBD1 (5 bases). The CDR3 spans 15 residues. Germline V gene data show CDR1 as MNHEY and CDR2 as SVGAGI. The ends were cut back, 2 bases at V and 2 bases at J, with 13 bases in the middle.

The rearrangement links TRBV27 to TRBJ2-2; D is possibly TRBD1 (5 bases). Germline V gene data show CDR1 as MNHEY and CDR2 as SMNVEV (reference sequence). V was trimmed by 6 bases and J by 3 bases, leaving 17 bases between them. The CDR3 has 16 amino acids. The CDR3 spells CASREFVVGDTGELFF. For the CDR3, the DNA is TGTGCCAGCAGGGAGTTTGTTGTAGGGGACACCGGGGAGCTGTTTTTT.

This clone was recorded a few times. V and J are TRBV4-3 and TRBJ1-2, with D perhaps TRBD1 (5 bases). V shed 0 bases and J shed 3 bases, with 14 bases lying between them. CDR3 length: 16 residues. The germline CDR1 and CDR2 sequences are LGHNA and YSLEER. CDR3 sequence (DNA): TGCGCCAGCAGCCAAGACGGGAGACAGACCTACTATGGCTACACCTTC. It specifies CASSQDGRQTYYGYTF.

This clone was seen only a few times. Other DNA sequences in this specimen translate into the identical CDR3. The chain carries TRBV11-2 and TRBJ1-2, with 10 positions matching TRBD1. This CDR3 contains 15 residues. V dropped 2 bases and J dropped 3; count of bases not matched to a gene: 3. The germline CDR1 and CDR2 sequences are SGHAT and FQNNGV. CDR3 region: CASSLTGQGDYGYTF. The DNA for the CDR3 is TGTGCCAGCAGCTTAACCGGACAGGGGGACTATGGCTACACCTTC.

The chain links TRBV5-8 to TRBJ2-6; TRBD1 is a possible D gene (5 bases). Germline-derived CDR1 and CDR2 are SGHTS and YDEGEE. The CDR3 extends over 16 amino acids. Trimming left V 4 bases short and J 0 bases short, with 11 bases between. CDR3 DNA sequence: TGTGCCAGCAGCCGAAACAGGTTCTCTGGGGCCAACGTCCTGACTTTC. Amino acid sequence: CASSRNRFSGANVLTF.

CDR3 in DNA: TGTGCCTGGAGTGCGAAGACAGGGGGCAGAGATACGCAGTATTTT. Translated: CAWSAKTGGRDTQYF. The chain is built from TRBV30 and TRBJ2-3; 10 nucleotides align to TRBD1. The length of the CDR3 is 15 residues. The germline V gene encodes CDR1 GTSNPN and CDR2 SVGIG (reference sequence). The trim removed 1 base at V and 5 bases at J, leaving 6 bases unmatched. The whole variable domain, remainder taken from reference TRBV30 and TRBJ2-3, is SQTIHQWPATLVQPVGSPLSLECTVEGTSNPNLYWYRQAAGRGLQLLFYSVGIGQISSEVPQNLSASRPQDRQFILSSKKLLLSDSGFYLCAWSAKTGGRDTQYFGPGTRLTVL.

This clone was detected only a few times. This chain joins TRBV5-6 and TRBJ1-3; D is possibly TRBD1 (6 bases). Germline CDR1 and CDR2: SGHDT and YYEEEE. V was cut by 0 bases and J by 1 base, with 11 bases left in between. The CDR3 covers 16 residues. The DNA for the CDR3 is TGTGCCAGCAGCTTGGTGGGTAGGGGGTCTGGAAACACCATATATTTT. Translated, it gives CASSLVGRGSGNTIYF.

V usage is TRBV2 and J usage is TRBJ2-5; 14 bases agree with TRBD2. The junction had 8 bases not matched to a gene; V was cut back by 6 bases and J by 5 bases. The germline CDR1 and CDR2 sequences are SNHLY and FYNNEI. The CDR3 length is 16 residues. The CDR3 region is CASRGGLAGDRETQYF. CDR3 DNA: TGTGCCAGCAGAGGGGGACTAGCGGGAGACCGGGAGACCCAGTACTTC.